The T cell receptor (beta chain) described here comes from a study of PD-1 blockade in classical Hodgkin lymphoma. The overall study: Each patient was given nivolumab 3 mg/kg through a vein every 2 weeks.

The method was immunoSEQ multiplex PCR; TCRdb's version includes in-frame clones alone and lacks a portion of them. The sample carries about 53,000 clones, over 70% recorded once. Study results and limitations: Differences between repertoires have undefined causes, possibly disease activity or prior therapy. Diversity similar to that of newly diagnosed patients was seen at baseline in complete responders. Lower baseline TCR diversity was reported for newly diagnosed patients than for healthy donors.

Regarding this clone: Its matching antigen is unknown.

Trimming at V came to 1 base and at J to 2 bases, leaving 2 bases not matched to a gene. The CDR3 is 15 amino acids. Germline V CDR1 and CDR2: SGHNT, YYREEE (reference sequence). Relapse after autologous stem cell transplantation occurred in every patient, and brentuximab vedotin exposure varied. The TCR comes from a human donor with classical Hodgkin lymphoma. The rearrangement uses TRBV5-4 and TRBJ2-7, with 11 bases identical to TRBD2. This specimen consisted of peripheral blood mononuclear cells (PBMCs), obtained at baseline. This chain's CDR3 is CASSLFSGRAYEQYF. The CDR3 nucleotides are TGTGCCAGCAGCTTGTTTAGCGGGAGGGCCTACGAGCAGTACTTC.